A selection of T cell receptor beta chains follows, all from one sample in a study of OX40 agonist ivuxolimab in advanced cancers. Produced via immunoSEQ multiplex PCR; TCRdb's table is partial and in-frame only. The table lists about 82,000 clones, approximately 82% of them singletons, with 0.7% to 0.9% in the top ten. Sequencing used CD4+ or CD8+ T cells sorted from blood, obtained in a trial of the OX40 agonist ivuxolimab. All receptors derive from an adult with an advanced solid tumor such as melanoma, head and neck, liver or kidney cancer. The CDR3 runs from the conserved cysteine through the conserved F or W. The D gene is left open where the match is weak. The size field is filled for only some rows; it gives once, few, many or a size class.

clone_size: -; v_call: TRBV25-1; d_call: -; j_call: TRBJ2-3; cdr3_nt: TGTGCCAGCAGTGCAGGGGCCAGCGATACGCAGTATTTT; cdr3_aa: CASSAGASDTQYF
clone_size: -; v_call: TRBV19; d_call: -; j_call: TRBJ2-2; cdr3_nt: TGTGCCAGTAGTTCCCGCCGTTCCCTATACCGAGGGGCCGGGGAGCTGTTTTTT; cdr3_aa: CASSSRRSLYRGAGELFF
clone_size: once; v_call: TRBV27; d_call: TRBD1; j_call: TRBJ1-4; cdr3_nt: TGTGCCAGCAGGCCCGACAGGGGTTCAACTAATGAAAAACTGTTTTTT; cdr3_aa: CASRPDRGSTNEKLFF
clone_size: -; v_call: TRBV5-1; d_call: -; j_call: TRBJ2-1; cdr3_nt: TGCGCCAGCAGCTTGGGTAGGGTAAACAATGAGCAGTTCTTC; cdr3_aa: CASSLGRVNNEQFF
clone_size: -; v_call: TRBV7-9; d_call: -; j_call: TRBJ1-5; cdr3_nt: TGTGCCAGCAGTCCAACGGATCAGCCCCAGCATTTT; cdr3_aa: CASSPTDQPQHF
clone_size: -; v_call: TRBV7-8; d_call: -; j_call: TRBJ1-3; cdr3_nt: TGTGCCAGCAGCTTAGAGGGCGGCTACTCTGGAAACACCATATATTTT; cdr3_aa: CASSLEGGYSGNTIYF
clone_size: -; v_call: TRBV5-1; d_call: -; j_call: TRBJ2-3; cdr3_nt: TGCGCCAGCAGCTTGGGTCTGACTCGGGCATGGACAGATACGCAGTATTTT; cdr3_aa: CASSLGLTRAWTDTQYF
clone_size: -; v_call: TRBV7-2; d_call: -; j_call: TRBJ2-7; cdr3_nt: TGTGCCAGCAACGACGCTTCTTACGAGCAGTACTTC; cdr3_aa: CASNDASYEQYF
clone_size: -; v_call: TRBV18; d_call: TRBD2; j_call: TRBJ2-5; cdr3_nt: TGTGCCAGCTCACGGGACATGCTGGGGCTAGCGGGGGTCCAAGAGACCCAGTACTTC; cdr3_aa: CASSRDMLGLAGVQETQYF
clone_size: -; v_call: TRBV10-2; d_call: -; j_call: TRBJ1-2; cdr3_nt: TGCGCCAGCAGCGATCAAAAGGCAGGGGCCTATGGCTACACCTTC; cdr3_aa: CASSDQKAGAYGYTF
clone_size: few; v_call: TRBV18; d_call: -; j_call: TRBJ1-1; cdr3_nt: TGTGCCAGCTCACCCGACGCAGCGACGGCTTTCTTT; cdr3_aa: CASSPDAATAFF
clone_size: once; v_call: TRBV6-1; d_call: TRBD1; j_call: TRBJ1-1; cdr3_nt: TGTGCCAGCAGTGAGAGGGACAGGGGGTCCGAAGCTTTCTTT; cdr3_aa: CASSERDRGSEAFF
clone_size: -; v_call: TRBV11-1; d_call: -; j_call: TRBJ2-5; cdr3_nt: TGTGCCAGCAGCCAGGCGGCAGGAGAGACCCAGTACTTC; cdr3_aa: CASSQAAGETQYF
clone_size: -; v_call: TRBV29-1; d_call: TRBD2; j_call: TRBJ2-3; cdr3_nt: TGCAGCGTTGTTAGCTTTCTAGCGGGGGGGGTAACAGATACGCAGTATTTT; cdr3_aa: CSVVSFLAGGVTDTQYF
clone_size: once; v_call: TRBV7-9; d_call: TRBD2; j_call: TRBJ2-3; cdr3_nt: TGTGCCAGCAGCTTAGAAGCGGGGGGAGATACGCAGTATTTT; cdr3_aa: CASSLEAGGDTQYF
clone_size: -; v_call: TRBV12-5; d_call: TRBD2; j_call: TRBJ2-7; cdr3_nt: TGTGCTAGTGGTTCCCCCTCTAGCGGAATCTACGAGCAGTACTTC; cdr3_aa: CASGSPSSGIYEQYF
clone_size: -; v_call: TRBV11-2; d_call: TRBD1; j_call: TRBJ2-5; cdr3_nt: TGTGCCAGCAGCCGCCTCGGGACAGGGAACCAAGAGACCCAGTACTTC; cdr3_aa: CASSRLGTGNQETQYF
clone_size: -; v_call: TRBV7-2; d_call: TRBD2; j_call: TRBJ2-5; cdr3_nt: TGTGCCAGCAGCTTAGGACTAGCGGGGGGGCGAGAGACCCAGTACTTC; cdr3_aa: CASSLGLAGGRETQYF
clone_size: -; v_call: TRBV19; d_call: -; j_call: TRBJ1-4; cdr3_nt: TGTGCCAGTGACAAAGGGGCAGGGTCCGTTGAAAAACTGTTTTTT; cdr3_aa: CASDKGAGSVEKLFF
clone_size: -; v_call: TRBV14; d_call: -; j_call: TRBJ1-1; cdr3_nt: TGTGCCAGCAGCCAAATATCGACTGAAGCTTTCTTT; cdr3_aa: CASSQISTEAFF
clone_size: -; v_call: TRBV6-5; d_call: -; j_call: TRBJ2-3; cdr3_nt: TGTGCCAGCACCCGGACGGGATACACAGATACGCAGTATTTT; cdr3_aa: CASTRTGYTDTQYF
clone_size: -; v_call: TRBV6-5; d_call: -; j_call: TRBJ1-4; cdr3_nt: TGTGCCAGTACGACGGGGAATGAAAAACTGTTTTTT; cdr3_aa: CASTTGNEKLFF
clone_size: -; v_call: TRBV18; d_call: TRBD1; j_call: TRBJ2-7; cdr3_nt: TGTGCCAGCTCTGAGGGACAGCCCTCGGAGCAGTACTTC; cdr3_aa: CASSEGQPSEQYF
clone_size: -; v_call: TRBV5-1; d_call: -; j_call: TRBJ2-2; cdr3_nt: TGCGCCAGCAGAATCCGGGCCTCTACCGGGGAGCTGTTTTTT; cdr3_aa: CASRIRASTGELFF
clone_size: -; v_call: TRBV29-1; d_call: -; j_call: TRBJ2-7; cdr3_nt: TGCAGCGTTGCGTCCACTCGCTACGAGCAGTACTTC; cdr3_aa: CSVASTRYEQYF
clone_size: -; v_call: TRBV19; d_call: -; j_call: TRBJ1-1; cdr3_nt: TGTGCCAGTAAGGGACGCGCTTCAGCAGCTTTCTTT; cdr3_aa: CASKGRASAAFF
clone_size: -; v_call: TRBV5-6; d_call: TRBD2; j_call: TRBJ2-5; cdr3_nt: TGTGCCAGCAACAGTCCGGGGGGCCAAGAGACCCAGTACTTC; cdr3_aa: CASNSPGGQETQYF
clone_size: once; v_call: TRBV5-4; d_call: TRBD2; j_call: TRBJ2-2; cdr3_nt: TGTGCCAGCACCTGGACTAGCGGGGTTAGCGGGGAGCTGTTTTTT; cdr3_aa: CASTWTSGVSGELFF
clone_size: -; v_call: TRBV5-1; d_call: -; j_call: TRBJ2-2; cdr3_nt: TGCGCCAGCAGCTTGGGACAGGCCAGCGGGGAGCTGTTTTTT; cdr3_aa: CASSLGQASGELFF
clone_size: once; v_call: TRBV19; d_call: TRBD2; j_call: TRBJ2-7; cdr3_nt: TGTGCCAGTAGCCGGGAGGGGTCGTTCCACGAGCAGTACTTC; cdr3_aa: CASSREGSFHEQYF
clone_size: -; v_call: TRBV5-4; d_call: TRBD1; j_call: TRBJ1-1; cdr3_nt: TGTGCCAGCAGCTTAGTTCAGGGGGGTTTAGAAGCTTTCTTT; cdr3_aa: CASSLVQGGLEAFF
clone_size: -; v_call: TRBV7-3; d_call: -; j_call: TRBJ2-3; cdr3_nt: TGTGCCAGCAGCTTAAATCAGGGAAGCACAGATACGCAGTATTTT; cdr3_aa: CASSLNQGSTDTQYF
clone_size: once; v_call: TRBV7-2; d_call: -; j_call: TRBJ2-3; cdr3_nt: TGTGCCAGCAGTCAACAGGCGTCTAGCACAGATACGCAGTATTTT; cdr3_aa: CASSQQASSTDTQYF
clone_size: -; v_call: TRBV18; d_call: -; j_call: TRBJ2-1; cdr3_nt: TGTGCCAGCTCACCACCCCACAAGGGGGGCAATGAGCAGTTCTTC; cdr3_aa: CASSPPHKGGNEQFF
clone_size: -; v_call: TRBV4-1; d_call: -; j_call: TRBJ1-5; cdr3_nt: TGCGCCAGCAGCCAAGATGGCGGAGGGCCCCAGCATTTT; cdr3_aa: CASSQDGGGPQHF
clone_size: -; v_call: TRBV5-8; d_call: TRBD1; j_call: TRBJ1-5; cdr3_nt: TGTGCCAGCAGCTTGGGGGGACAGGGGGTTCGGCCCCAGCATTTT; cdr3_aa: CASSLGGQGVRPQHF
clone_size: -; v_call: TRBV7-2; d_call: -; j_call: TRBJ2-2; cdr3_nt: TGTGCCAGCAGCTTAGGTTCGGGCCTCCTCGGGGAGCTGTTTTTT; cdr3_aa: CASSLGSGLLGELFF
clone_size: -; v_call: TRBV30; d_call: TRBD1; j_call: TRBJ1-2; cdr3_nt: TGTGCCTTCTACCTGACAGGGGGCTTTAGCCATGGCTACACCTTC; cdr3_aa: CAFYLTGGFSHGYTF
clone_size: -; v_call: TRBV11-1; d_call: -; j_call: TRBJ2-7; cdr3_nt: TGTGCCAGCAGCTTCGACCTCAGCTCCTACGAGCAGTACTTC; cdr3_aa: CASSFDLSSYEQYF
clone_size: -; v_call: TRBV27; d_call: -; j_call: TRBJ2-2; cdr3_nt: TGTGCCAGCAGTTTAAACAGTGGGGAGCTGTTTTTT; cdr3_aa: CASSLNSGELFF
clone_size: -; v_call: TRBV11-2; d_call: -; j_call: TRBJ1-3; cdr3_nt: TGTGCCAGCAGCTTAGATATGAGGGGAGTCCTGACTGGAAACACCATATATTTT; cdr3_aa: CASSLDMRGVLTGNTIYF
clone_size: -; v_call: TRBV4-2; d_call: -; j_call: TRBJ1-5; cdr3_nt: TGTGCCAGCAGCCAAAGGCAGGGGAATCAGCCCCAGCATTTT; cdr3_aa: CASSQRQGNQPQHF
clone_size: -; v_call: TRBV5-1; d_call: -; j_call: TRBJ2-2; cdr3_nt: TGCGCCAGCAGCTTGACACACAGGGAGGGCGGGGAGCTGTTTTTT; cdr3_aa: CASSLTHREGGELFF
clone_size: once; v_call: TRBV30; d_call: -; j_call: TRBJ2-5; cdr3_nt: TGTGCCTGGAGTATCGGGACTGCGAATGTGGAGACCCAGTACTTC; cdr3_aa: CAWSIGTANVETQYF
clone_size: -; v_call: TRBV5-1; d_call: -; j_call: TRBJ2-3; cdr3_nt: TGCGCCAGCAGCGATAGTTTTGGGGGGACAGATACGCAGTATTTT; cdr3_aa: CASSDSFGGTDTQYF
clone_size: -; v_call: TRBV10-3; d_call: -; j_call: TRBJ1-1; cdr3_nt: TGTGCCATCAGTCCATCTGCCCAGAACACTGAAGCTTTCTTT; cdr3_aa: CAISPSAQNTEAFF
clone_size: once; v_call: TRBV19; d_call: TRBD1; j_call: TRBJ1-2; cdr3_nt: TGTGCCAGTAGCCCGGGACAGGGGACCTATGGCTACACCTTC; cdr3_aa: CASSPGQGTYGYTF
clone_size: -; v_call: TRBV7-9; d_call: TRBD2; j_call: TRBJ2-3; cdr3_nt: TGTGCCAGCAGCTTCTCAGGACTAGCGGTGAACACAGATACGCAGTATTTT; cdr3_aa: CASSFSGLAVNTDTQYF